Listed below are T cell receptor beta chains from one sample, sequenced in a study of blood T cells in healthy people across ages. TCRdb independently ran MiXCR on the 5' RACE reads; one entry per CDR3 protein. The profile shows around 690,000 distinct CDR3 sequences, 58% of them singletons. Sequencing input: blood. These receptors were obtained from a man in his 60s in good health. Each CDR3 is given with its conserved first and last residue. The order of the fields is clone size, V gene, D gene, J gene, CDR3 length, CDR3 protein, CDR3 DNA. The D gene is left open where the match is weak. Size is omitted from some rows. Given values are once, few, many or a class for expanded clones.

>.|TRBV3-1|.|TRBJ2-7|15
CASSQVTAPSYEQYF
TGTGCCAGCAGCCAAGTAACAGCTCCCTCCTACGAGCAGTACTTC
>.|TRBV4-2|TRBD1|TRBJ2-5|15
CASSGGQGRGETQYF
TGTGCCAGCAGCGGTGGACAGGGTCGCGGGGAGACCCAGTACTTC
>.|TRBV20-1|.|TRBJ2-1|13
CSAVDSNYDEQFF
TGCAGTGCTGTGGACAGCAATTACGATGAGCAGTTCTTC
>.|TRBV3-1|TRBD1|TRBJ1-5|14
CASSHRGRSQPQHF
TGTGCCAGCAGCCACAGGGGGCGAAGTCAGCCCCAGCATTTT
>.|TRBV4-1|.|TRBJ2-5|15
CASSQARTGKRTQYF
TGCGCCAGCAGCCAAGCTCGGACGGGCAAGAGAACCCAGTACTTC
>few|TRBV6-6|.|TRBJ2-7|14
CASSYPGGGYEQYF
TGTGCCAGCAGTTACCCCGGGGGTGGTTACGAGCAGTACTTC
>once|TRBV5-5|TRBD1|TRBJ2-3|16
CASSLDPGTGLNMQYF
TGTGCCAGCAGCTTGGATCCGGGGACAGGGTTGAACATGCAGTATTTT
>.|TRBV5-1|TRBD2|TRBJ2-3|19
CASTLETSGGSYSTDTQYF
TGCGCCAGCACCTTGGAGACTAGCGGGGGATCTTATAGCACAGATACGCAGTATTTT
>.|TRBV6-2/TRBV6-3|.|TRBJ2-7|13
CASIGVSSYEQYF
TGTGCCAGCATTGGAGTTTCCTCCTACGAGCAGTACTTC
>.|TRBV4-1|TRBD1|TRBJ2-3|19
CASSFRDRGQGRSSDTQYF
TGCGCCAGCAGCTTCCGGGACAGGGGACAGGGGAGATCGTCAGATACGCAGTATTTT
>.|TRBV29-1|.|TRBJ2-1|9
CSAPNEQFF
TGCAGCGCCCCGAATGAGCAGTTCTTC
>.|TRBV29-1|.|TRBJ2-1|15
CSVVRGARNQETQFF
TGCAGCGTTGTTCGCGGGGCCAGAAACCAAGAGACCCAGTTCTTC
>once|TRBV25-1|TRBD2|TRBJ2-1|14
CASSTSGSYNEQFF
TGTGCCAGCAGCACTAGCGGCTCCTACAATGAGCAGTTCTTC
>.|TRBV6-5|.|TRBJ1-1|11
CASSYSGRAFF
TGTGCCAGCAGTTACTCAGGACGGGCTTTCTTT
>.|TRBV27|.|TRBJ1-2|13
CASRERDGYGYTF
TGTGCCAGCAGGGAACGGGACGGATATGGCTACACCTTC
>few|TRBV5-5|TRBD1|TRBJ2-7|16
CASSLEGQEISYEQYF
TGTGCCAGCAGCTTGGAGGGACAGGAGATCTCCTACGAGCAGTACTTC
>few|TRBV28|TRBD2|TRBJ2-1|15
CASTESRGSNNEQFF
TGTGCCAGCACCGAATCGCGGGGGTCTAACAATGAGCAGTTCTTC
>.|TRBV20-1|TRBD1|TRBJ2-5|14
CSAPRTGREETQYF
TGCAGTGCTCCTCGGACAGGGCGGGAAGAGACCCAGTACTTC
>once|TRBV6-6|.|TRBJ1-1|13
CASTPTVGTEAFF
TGTGCCAGCACCCCCACGGTAGGCACTGAAGCTTTCTTT
>.|TRBV5-1|.|TRBJ2-7|13
CASSLGTGLEQYF
TGCGCCAGCAGCTTGGGTACGGGACTCGAGCAGTACTTC
>few|TRBV27|.|TRBJ2-7|15
CASSLSTGTGYEQYF
TGTGCCAGCAGTTTATCGACAGGTACAGGCTACGAGCAGTACTTC
>.|TRBV5-1|.|TRBJ2-1|15
CASSLDGVSYNEQFF
TGCGCCAGCAGCTTGGACGGGGTCTCCTACAATGAGCAGTTCTTC
>.|TRBV25-1|.|TRBJ2-7|14
CASGRGGDSDEQYF
TGTGCCAGCGGACGCGGAGGGGATAGCGACGAGCAGTACTTC
>.|TRBV20-1|.|TRBJ1-5|13
CSAVGGAGQPQHF
TGCAGTGCTGTAGGGGGTGCGGGACAGCCCCAGCATTTT
>.|TRBV6-6|.|TRBJ2-3|14
CASRRGGGEETQYF
TGTGCCAGCAGGAGGGGGGGCGGCGAGGAGACGCAGTATTTT
>.|TRBV29-1|.|TRBJ2-1|14
CSVEQQGGYNEQFF
TGCAGCGTTGAACAGCAGGGGGGCTACAATGAGCAGTTCTTC
>few|TRBV5-1|TRBD1|TRBJ2-1|16
CASSPPQGTTYNEQFF
TGCGCCAGCAGCCCACCACAGGGGACCACCTACAATGAGCAGTTCTTC
>.|TRBV7-9|.|TRBJ1-6|14
CASSFEGGGSPLHF
TGTGCCAGCAGCTTCGAAGGGGGAGGGTCACCCCTCCACTTT
>few|TRBV20-1|.|TRBJ2-1|13
CSAPSPGYNEQFF
TGCAGTGCCCCTTCCCCGGGCTACAATGAGCAGTTCTTC
>.|TRBV20-1|.|TRBJ1-6|14
CSAIEVHNNSPLHF
TGCAGTGCCATCGAGGTCCACAATAATTCACCCCTCCACTTT
>.|TRBV20-1|TRBD1|TRBJ1-2|14
CSAPKQGANYGYTF
TGCAGTGCCCCGAAACAGGGGGCTAACTATGGCTACACCTTC
>.|TRBV7-9|TRBD1|TRBJ2-3|15
CASSNRGQSTDTQYF
TGTGCCAGCAGCAACAGGGGGCAGAGCACAGATACGCAGTATTTT
>.|TRBV13|TRBD2|TRBJ2-5|15
CASSLRVAGQETQYF
TGTGCCAGCAGCCTGCGGGTAGCGGGACAAGAGACCCAGTACTTC
>.|TRBV18|.|TRBJ2-7|16
CASSPPYIPSSYEQYF
TGTGCCAGCTCACCACCCTACATCCCCTCCTCCTACGAGCAGTACTTC
>once|TRBV3-1|.|TRBJ2-7|15
CASSQPKKGFHEQYF
TGTGCCAGCAGCCAACCTAAAAAGGGGTTCCACGAGCAGTACTTC
>.|TRBV11-2|.|TRBJ2-7|14
CASSLHGLAYEQYF
TGTGCCAGCAGCCTCCACGGGCTTGCCTACGAGCAGTACTTC
>few|TRBV4-1|.|TRBJ2-4|15
CASSQESGAKNIQYF
TGCGCCAGCAGCCAAGAAAGCGGAGCCAAAAACATTCAGTACTTC
>few|TRBV29-1|TRBD2|TRBJ2-1|13
CSALSSGGNEQFF
TGCAGCGCCCTATCTAGCGGGGGGAATGAGCAGTTCTTC
>.|TRBV20-1|TRBD1|TRBJ2-4|13
CSAPDRDKNIQYF
TGCAGTGCCCCCGACAGGGACAAAAACATTCAGTACTTC
>.|TRBV11-2|TRBD1|TRBJ1-1|14
CASSVTGFGTEAFF
TGTGCCAGCAGCGTGACAGGGTTTGGCACTGAAGCTTTCTTT
>few|TRBV12-3/TRBV12-4|TRBD1|TRBJ1-2|13
CASSGDRGYGYTF
TGTGCCAGCAGTGGGGACAGGGGTTATGGCTACACCTTC
>.|TRBV28|.|TRBJ1-3|16
CASSWGLTGTGNTIYF
TGTGCCAGCAGTTGGGGACTTACTGGGACTGGAAACACCATATATTTT
>few|TRBV2|.|TRBJ2-5|13
CASGGQLQETQYF
TGTGCCAGCGGCGGCCAACTTCAAGAGACCCAGTACTTC
>.|TRBV12-3/TRBV12-4|.|TRBJ1-2|14
CASSVGAALYGYTF
TGTGCCAGCAGTGTAGGGGCGGCTCTCTATGGCTACACCTTC
>.|TRBV7-2|TRBD1|TRBJ2-3|14
CASSLVGGLGTQYF
TGTGCCAGCAGCTTAGTAGGGGGCTTAGGTACGCAGTATTTT
>.|TRBV7-2|.|TRBJ1-2|14
CASRGGGHLYGYTF
TGTGCCAGTCGGGGCGGGGGCCATCTCTATGGCTACACCTTC
>once|TRBV13|TRBD2|TRBJ2-7|15
CASSLGGGDPYEQYF
TGTGCCAGCAGCTTAGGCGGGGGGGACCCCTACGAGCAGTACTTC
>.|TRBV7-2|.|TRBJ1-6|15
CASSAGPNNNSPLHF
TGTGCCAGCAGCGCCGGACCAAATAATAATTCACCCCTCCACTTT
>.|TRBV5-1|TRBD2|TRBJ2-5|16
CASSSRLAGVVETQYF
TGCGCCAGCAGCTCTAGACTAGCGGGGGTCGTGGAGACCCAGTACTTC
>.|TRBV3-1|TRBD1|TRBJ1-2|18
CASSTAGGFGIFDYGYTF
TGTGCCAGCAGCACCGCAGGGGGCTTTGGGATTTTTGACTATGGCTACACCTTC
>few|TRBV20-1|TRBD2|TRBJ2-5|14
CSARGLADQETQYF
TGCAGTGCTAGGGGACTAGCGGACCAAGAGACCCAGTACTTC
>few|TRBV7-2|.|TRBJ1-2|14
CASSSKVRIYGYTF
TGTGCCAGCAGCTCCAAGGTTCGGATCTATGGCTACACCTTC
>.|TRBV20-1|.|TRBJ1-2|14
CSASALGPIYGYTF
TGCAGTGCTAGTGCTCTAGGGCCCATCTATGGCTACACCTTC
>.|TRBV20-1|.|TRBJ2-5|12
CSAPWGEETQYF
TGCAGTGCCCCGTGGGGGGAAGAGACCCAGTACTTC
>.|TRBV29-1|TRBD1|TRBJ2-1|12
CSVGDRTNEQFF
TGCAGCGTTGGGGACAGAACCAATGAGCAGTTCTTC
>.|TRBV20-1|TRBD1|TRBJ1-1|13
CSARQGAKTEAFF
TGCAGTGCTAGACAGGGGGCGAAAACTGAAGCTTTCTTT
>few|TRBV29-1|TRBD2|TRBJ2-1|15
CSVEGQRGDPNEQFF
TGCAGCGTTGAAGGGCAGCGGGGGGACCCGAATGAGCAGTTCTTC
>.|TRBV10-3|TRBD1|TRBJ2-3|16
CAISVMLGQPPDTQYF
TGTGCCATCAGTGTCATGTTGGGACAGCCTCCGGATACGCAGTATTTT
>few|TRBV3-1|TRBD2|TRBJ2-5|14
CASSQSSGEETQYF
TGTGCCAGCAGCCAGTCTAGCGGGGAAGAGACCCAGTACTTC
>few|TRBV9|TRBD1|TRBJ2-7|18
CASSVDSGQGCHSYEQYF
TGTGCCAGCAGCGTAGATTCGGGACAGGGGTGTCACTCCTACGAGCAGTACTTC